This is a list of T cell receptor beta chains from one sample in a study of T cell responses to AZD1222 COVID-19 vaccine. This table comes from immunoSEQ multiplex PCR, and its TCRdb copy is limited to in-frame clones, with some not included. The sample shows 100,000 to 150,000 clones, approximately 90% of them seen only once. Sequenced material: peripheral blood, taken 28 days after the second AZD1222 dose. These receptor sequences come from an adult who received the AZD1222 COVID-19 vaccine. The CDR3 runs from the conserved cysteine through the conserved F or W. The order of the fields is J gene, V gene, clone size, CDR3 length, D gene, CDR3 protein, CDR3 DNA. D genes are given only for firm matches. A clone size is listed for some rows: how often the clone was seen (once, few, many), or a class if it is expanded.

J: TRBJ2-5
V: TRBV30
size: .
length: 14
D: .
CDR3: CAWSAGTPGKTQYF
DNA: TGTGCCTGGAGTGCCGGGACCCCCGGGAAGACCCAGTACTTC

J: TRBJ1-6
V: TRBV18
size: .
length: 14
D: .
CDR3: CASSGRSPNSPLHF
DNA: TGTGCCAGCTCAGGGAGATCCCCGAATTCACCCCTCCACTTT

J: TRBJ1-3
V: TRBV16
size: .
length: 15
D: .
CDR3: CASSLSSSSGNTIYF
DNA: TGTGCCAGCAGCCTGTCTAGTAGTTCTGGAAACACCATATATTTT

J: TRBJ2-7
V: TRBV14
size: few
length: 16
D: .
CDR3: CASSHTSGPGVYEQYF
DNA: TGTGCCAGCAGCCATACCTCCGGGCCAGGGGTCTACGAGCAGTACTTC

J: TRBJ2-7
V: TRBV2
size: .
length: 13
D: TRBD1
CDR3: CASSEGEGAKQYF
DNA: TGTGCCAGCAGCGAGGGTGAGGGGGCAAAGCAGTACTTC

J: TRBJ2-1
V: TRBV27
size: once
length: 15
D: TRBD2
CDR3: CASTLSGVDYNEQFF
DNA: TGTGCCAGCACCCTTAGCGGGGTTGACTACAATGAGCAGTTCTTC

J: TRBJ2-3
V: TRBV28
size: .
length: 15
D: TRBD2
CDR3: CASSLAGGPRDTQYF
DNA: TGTGCCAGCAGTTTAGCGGGAGGGCCAAGAGATACGCAGTATTTT

J: TRBJ1-1
V: TRBV5-6
size: .
length: 13
D: .
CDR3: CASSPPEYTEAFF
DNA: TGTGCCAGCAGCCCGCCTGAGTACACTGAAGCTTTCTTT

J: TRBJ1-1
V: TRBV12-3/TRBV12-4
size: .
length: 13
D: .
CDR3: CASRPPGERRAFF
DNA: TGTGCCAGCAGACCCCCAGGGGAAAGGCGAGCTTTCTTT

J: TRBJ1-1
V: TRBV2
size: few
length: 13
D: .
CDR3: CASRGDSNTEAFF
DNA: TGTGCCAGCAGGGGAGACAGTAACACTGAAGCTTTCTTT

J: TRBJ2-1
V: TRBV19
size: .
length: 15
D: .
CDR3: CASSILGGWGNEQFF
DNA: TGTGCCAGTAGTATCTTGGGGGGCTGGGGGAATGAGCAGTTCTTC

J: TRBJ1-2
V: TRBV5-4
size: .
length: 15
D: .
CDR3: CASSLDPGTYYGYTF
DNA: TGTGCCAGCAGCTTGGACCCGGGGACATACTATGGCTACACCTTC

J: TRBJ1-2
V: TRBV18
size: few
length: 17
D: TRBD1
CDR3: CASSPNTGGATNYGYTF
DNA: TGTGCCAGCTCACCTAATACAGGGGGCGCCACTAACTATGGCTACACCTTC

J: TRBJ2-3
V: TRBV18
size: once
length: 13
D: .
CDR3: CASSPASTDTQYF
DNA: TGTGCCAGCTCACCGGCTAGCACAGATACGCAGTATTTT

J: TRBJ2-7
V: TRBV7-9
size: .
length: 16
D: TRBD1
CDR3: CASSLVGTGAFYEQYF
DNA: TGTGCCAGCAGCTTAGTCGGGACAGGGGCCTTCTACGAGCAGTACTTC

J: TRBJ2-7
V: TRBV3-1/TRBV3-2
size: once
length: 15
D: .
CDR3: CASSQDLPGWNEQYF
DNA: TGTGCCAGCAGCCAAGATCTCCCAGGGTGGAACGAGCAGTACTTC

J: TRBJ1-2
V: TRBV5-1
size: .
length: 15
D: .
CDR3: CASSSPGETNYGYTF
DNA: TGCGCCAGCAGCTCTCCAGGGGAGACTAACTATGGCTACACCTTC

J: TRBJ2-7
V: TRBV30
size: .
length: 14
D: .
CDR3: CAWSLVGGTYEQYF
DNA: TGTGCCTGGAGCCTCGTGGGGGGCACGTACGAGCAGTACTTC

J: TRBJ1-5
V: TRBV7-2
size: .
length: 17
D: TRBD1
CDR3: CASSLDRGRFGNQPQHF
DNA: TGTGCCAGCAGCTTAGACAGGGGGCGGTTCGGCAATCAGCCCCAGCATTTT

J: TRBJ2-1
V: TRBV29-1
size: .
length: 11
D: TRBD2
CDR3: CSVASGDEQFF
DNA: TGCAGCGTTGCTAGCGGGGATGAGCAGTTCTTC

J: TRBJ2-1
V: TRBV5-1
size: once
length: 15
D: TRBD2
CDR3: CASSSLGTSGNEQFF
DNA: TGCGCCAGCAGCTCCCTGGGGACTAGCGGCAATGAGCAGTTCTTC

J: TRBJ1-2
V: TRBV7-9
size: .
length: 11
D: .
CDR3: CASTLDYGYTF
DNA: TGTGCCAGCACGCTGGACTATGGCTACACCTTC

J: TRBJ2-7
V: TRBV5-6
size: .
length: 13
D: .
CDR3: CASSHEPWNEQYF
DNA: TGTGCCAGCAGCCACGAACCCTGGAACGAGCAGTACTTC

J: TRBJ1-2
V: TRBV7-8
size: .
length: 15
D: .
CDR3: CASSPGDRVYYGYTF
DNA: TGTGCCAGCAGCCCAGGGGATAGGGTTTACTATGGCTACACCTTC

J: TRBJ1-5
V: TRBV2
size: .
length: 15
D: TRBD1
CDR3: CASRGTGGDNQPQHF
DNA: TGTGCCAGCAGGGGGACAGGGGGAGATAATCAGCCCCAGCATTTT

J: TRBJ2-1
V: TRBV13
size: .
length: 15
D: TRBD2
CDR3: CASSFGLAGSNEQFF
DNA: TGTGCCAGCAGCTTCGGACTAGCGGGATCAAATGAGCAGTTCTTC

J: TRBJ2-1
V: TRBV7-2
size: .
length: 15
D: TRBD2
CDR3: CASSSFSGSYNEQFF
DNA: TGTGCCAGCAGCTCCTTTAGCGGGAGCTACAATGAGCAGTTCTTC

J: TRBJ1-1
V: TRBV7-6
size: .
length: 14
D: .
CDR3: CASSLGEGSLGAFF
DNA: TGTGCCAGCAGCTTAGGGGAGGGATCCTTAGGAGCTTTCTTT

J: TRBJ2-7
V: TRBV6-1
size: .
length: 15
D: .
CDR3: CASSERVSLSYEQYF
DNA: TGTGCCAGCAGTGAAAGGGTCAGCCTCTCCTACGAGCAGTACTTC

J: TRBJ1-5
V: TRBV4-1
size: .
length: 14
D: TRBD1
CDR3: CASSHGQGTQPQHF
DNA: TGCGCCAGCAGCCACGGACAGGGGACTCAGCCCCAGCATTTT

J: TRBJ2-7
V: TRBV5-6
size: .
length: 15
D: TRBD1
CDR3: CASRPLGQGVYEQYF
DNA: TGTGCCAGCCGGCCTCTCGGACAGGGAGTCTACGAGCAGTACTTC

J: TRBJ1-5
V: TRBV6-4
size: .
length: 16
D: .
CDR3: CASNRLGNQRVQPQHF
DNA: TGTGCCAGCAACAGGCTAGGGAATCAGAGAGTTCAGCCCCAGCATTTT

J: TRBJ2-2
V: TRBV6-5
size: .
length: 12
D: .
CDR3: CASSLTFRELFF
DNA: TGTGCCAGCAGTCTAACGTTCAGGGAGCTGTTTTTT

J: TRBJ1-3
V: TRBV20-1
size: few
length: 14
D: .
CDR3: CSASLRGRGNTIYF
DNA: TGCAGTGCTAGTCTCCGGGGCCGCGGAAACACCATATATTTT

J: TRBJ1-2
V: TRBV12-3/TRBV12-4
size: .
length: 12
D: .
CDR3: CASSLSLGGYTF
DNA: TGTGCCAGCAGTTTATCCCTGGGAGGCTACACCTTC

J: TRBJ2-5
V: TRBV5-6
size: .
length: 13
D: .
CDR3: CASSSGAGETQYF
DNA: TGTGCCAGCAGCTCGGGGGCAGGAGAGACCCAGTACTTC

J: TRBJ2-3
V: TRBV10-3
size: .
length: 14
D: TRBD2
CDR3: CAISPGLATDTQYF
DNA: TGTGCCATCAGCCCCGGACTAGCCACAGATACGCAGTATTTT

J: TRBJ2-4
V: TRBV27
size: .
length: 15
D: TRBD2
CDR3: CASSFSPGGKNIQYF
DNA: TGTGCCAGCAGTTTTAGCCCGGGGGGGAAAAACATTCAGTACTTC

J: TRBJ1-4
V: TRBV15
size: .
length: 13
D: .
CDR3: CATSFRANEKLFF
DNA: TGTGCCACCAGCTTCCGGGCCAATGAAAAACTGTTTTTT

J: TRBJ1-4
V: TRBV9
size: .
length: 17
D: .
CDR3: CASSVGPGGRTNEKLFF
DNA: TGTGCCAGCAGCGTAGGACCCGGGGGCCGGACGAATGAAAAACTGTTTTTT

J: TRBJ2-1
V: TRBV2
size: once
length: 14
D: .
CDR3: CASSELRGNNEQFF
DNA: TGTGCCAGCAGTGAATTGCGGGGAAACAATGAGCAGTTCTTC

J: TRBJ2-3
V: TRBV2
size: .
length: 14
D: TRBD2
CDR3: CASRPSGRTDTQYF
DNA: TGTGCCAGCAGACCCAGCGGGAGAACAGATACGCAGTATTTT

J: TRBJ2-5
V: TRBV18
size: .
length: 12
D: .
CDR3: CASSRPQETQYF
DNA: TGTGCCAGCTCACGCCCCCAAGAGACCCAGTACTTC

J: TRBJ1-1
V: TRBV5-6
size: .
length: 13
D: TRBD1
CDR3: CASSWDRNTEAFF
DNA: TGTGCCAGCAGCTGGGACAGGAACACTGAAGCTTTCTTT

J: TRBJ2-1
V: TRBV28
size: .
length: 15
D: TRBD2
CDR3: CASRDGLAGYNEQFF
DNA: TGTGCCAGCAGAGACGGACTAGCGGGTTACAATGAGCAGTTCTTC

J: TRBJ1-2
V: TRBV6-5
size: .
length: 13
D: .
CDR3: CASSYTLGAGYTF
DNA: TGTGCCAGCAGCTATACTCTCGGGGCCGGCTACACCTTC

J: TRBJ1-1
V: TRBV18
size: .
length: 16
D: .
CDR3: CASSPNPGHPNTEAFF
DNA: TGTGCCAGCTCACCCAATCCGGGACACCCTAACACTGAAGCTTTCTTT

J: TRBJ1-2
V: TRBV6-5
size: .
length: 15
D: .
CDR3: CASSSRRTVNYGYTF
DNA: TGTGCCAGCAGTTCGCGGCGGACGGTTAACTATGGCTACACCTTC

J: TRBJ1-2
V: TRBV27
size: once
length: 15
D: .
CDR3: CASSLSPGRLYGYTF
DNA: TGTGCCAGCAGTTTATCCCCAGGCCGGCTCTATGGCTACACCTTC

J: TRBJ1-4
V: TRBV28
size: .
length: 14
D: .
CDR3: CASSFQGYGEKLFF
DNA: TGTGCCAGCAGTTTTCAGGGGTACGGAGAAAAACTGTTTTTT

J: TRBJ2-7
V: TRBV5-5
size: .
length: 14
D: .
CDR3: CASSNSRSPHEQYF
DNA: TGTGCCAGCAGCAATTCCAGGTCCCCCCACGAGCAGTACTTC

J: TRBJ1-5
V: TRBV28
size: .
length: 15
D: .
CDR3: CASSLAAGPGQPQHF
DNA: TGTGCCAGCAGTTTGGCGGCGGGCCCTGGCCAGCCCCAGCATTTT

J: TRBJ2-2
V: TRBV29-1
size: .
length: 12
D: .
CDR3: CSGRLWTGELFF
DNA: TGCAGCGGGAGGTTGTGGACCGGGGAGCTGTTTTTT

J: TRBJ2-5
V: TRBV5-5
size: .
length: 12
D: .
CDR3: CATGTPQETQYF
DNA: TGTGCCACCGGGACCCCACAAGAGACCCAGTACTTC

J: TRBJ1-5
V: TRBV7-8
size: .
length: 16
D: TRBD1
CDR3: CASSSSDRGLFQPQHF
DNA: TGTGCCAGCAGCTCCTCCGACAGGGGGCTTTTTCAGCCCCAGCATTTT

J: TRBJ1-6
V: TRBV6-5
size: once
length: 14
D: TRBD1
CDR3: CASSQQGGSSPLHF
DNA: TGTGCCAGCAGTCAACAGGGGGGCAGTTCACCCCTCCACTTT

J: TRBJ1-1
V: TRBV18
size: .
length: 14
D: TRBD1
CDR3: CASSGTGLNTEAFF
DNA: TGTGCCAGCTCAGGGACAGGGTTGAACACTGAAGCTTTCTTT

J: TRBJ2-1
V: TRBV7-9
size: .
length: 16
D: TRBD1
CDR3: CASSSWTGNIYNEQFF
DNA: TGTGCCAGCAGCTCCTGGACAGGGAACATCTACAATGAGCAGTTCTTC

J: TRBJ1-2
V: TRBV28
size: .
length: 12
D: .
CDR3: CASGDRGYGYTF
DNA: TGTGCCAGTGGAGATCGGGGATATGGCTACACCTTC

J: TRBJ1-1
V: TRBV5-1
size: .
length: 13
D: .
CDR3: CASSLNENTEAFF
DNA: TGCGCCAGCAGCTTGAATGAGAACACTGAAGCTTTCTTT